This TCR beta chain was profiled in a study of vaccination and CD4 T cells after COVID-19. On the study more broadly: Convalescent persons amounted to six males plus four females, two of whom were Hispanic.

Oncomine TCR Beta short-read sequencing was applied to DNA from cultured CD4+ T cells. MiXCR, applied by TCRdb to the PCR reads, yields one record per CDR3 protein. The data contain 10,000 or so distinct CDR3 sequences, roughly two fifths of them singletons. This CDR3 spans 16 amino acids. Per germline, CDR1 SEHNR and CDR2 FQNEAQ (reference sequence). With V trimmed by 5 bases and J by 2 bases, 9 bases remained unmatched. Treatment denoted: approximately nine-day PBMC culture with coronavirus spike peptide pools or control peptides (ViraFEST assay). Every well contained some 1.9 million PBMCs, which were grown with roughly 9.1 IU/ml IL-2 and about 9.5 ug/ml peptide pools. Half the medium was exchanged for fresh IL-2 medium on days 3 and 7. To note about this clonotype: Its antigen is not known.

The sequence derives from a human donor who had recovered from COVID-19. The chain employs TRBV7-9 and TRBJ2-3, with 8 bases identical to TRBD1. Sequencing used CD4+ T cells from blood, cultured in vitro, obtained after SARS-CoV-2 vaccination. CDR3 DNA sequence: TGTGCCAGCAGCCCCCGGACAGGGCAAAACACAGATACGCAGTATTTT. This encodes CASSPRTGQNTDTQYF.